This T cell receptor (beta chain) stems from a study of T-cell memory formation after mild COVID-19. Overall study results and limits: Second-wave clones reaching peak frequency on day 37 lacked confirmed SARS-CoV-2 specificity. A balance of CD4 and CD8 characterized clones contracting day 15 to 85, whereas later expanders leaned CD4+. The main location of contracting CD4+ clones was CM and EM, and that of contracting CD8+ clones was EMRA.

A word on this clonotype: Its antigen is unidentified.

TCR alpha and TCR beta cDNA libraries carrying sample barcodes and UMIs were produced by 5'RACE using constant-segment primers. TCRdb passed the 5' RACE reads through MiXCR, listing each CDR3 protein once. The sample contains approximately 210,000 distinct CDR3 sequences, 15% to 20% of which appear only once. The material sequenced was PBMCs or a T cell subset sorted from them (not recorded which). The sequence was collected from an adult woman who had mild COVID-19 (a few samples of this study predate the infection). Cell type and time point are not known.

CDR3 sequence (DNA): TGCAGCGTTGAAGGGGAACTAGCGGGGGGGAGCTCCTACAATGAGCAGTTCTTC. This gives the protein CSVEGELAGGSSYNEQFF. The rearrangement uses TRBV29-1 and TRBJ2-1; 13 bases are shared with TRBD2. The CDR3 totals 18 residues. Germline V gene data show CDR1 as SQVTM and CDR2 as ANQGSEA. The J segment lost 0 bases and the V segment lost 1 base, leaving 6 bases of the junction unmatched.